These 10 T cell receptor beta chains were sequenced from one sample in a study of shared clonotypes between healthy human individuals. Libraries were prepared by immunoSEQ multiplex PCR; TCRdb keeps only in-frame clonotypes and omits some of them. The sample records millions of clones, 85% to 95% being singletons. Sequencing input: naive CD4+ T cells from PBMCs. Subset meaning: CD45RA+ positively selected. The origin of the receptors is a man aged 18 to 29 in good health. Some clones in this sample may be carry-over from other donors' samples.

The CDR3 loop reads CASSYMTSGSYQETQYF. CDR3 coding DNA: TGCGCCAGCAGCTACATGACTAGCGGGTCTTACCAAGAGACCCAGTACTTC. The chain uses TRBV5-1 and TRBJ2-5; TRBD2 matches 10 bases. Germline-derived CDR1 and CDR2 are SGHRS and YFSETQ. J gave up 0 bases and V 3 bases, and 8 bases lay outside the gene matches. The CDR3 has 17 residues.

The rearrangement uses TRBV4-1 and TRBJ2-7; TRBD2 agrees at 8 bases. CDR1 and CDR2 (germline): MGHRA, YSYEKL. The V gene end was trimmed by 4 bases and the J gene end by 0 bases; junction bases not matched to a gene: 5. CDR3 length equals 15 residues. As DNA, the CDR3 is TGCGCCAGCAGCCGGGGACTAGGGGACTCCTACGAGCAGTACTTC. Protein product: CASSRGLGDSYEQYF.

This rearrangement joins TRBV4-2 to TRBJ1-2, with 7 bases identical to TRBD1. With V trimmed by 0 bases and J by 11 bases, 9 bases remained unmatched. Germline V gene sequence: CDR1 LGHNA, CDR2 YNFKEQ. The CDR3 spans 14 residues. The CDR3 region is CASSQEGGTGEYTF. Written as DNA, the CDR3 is TGTGCCAGCAGCCAAGAGGGCGGCACAGGGGAGTACACCTTC.

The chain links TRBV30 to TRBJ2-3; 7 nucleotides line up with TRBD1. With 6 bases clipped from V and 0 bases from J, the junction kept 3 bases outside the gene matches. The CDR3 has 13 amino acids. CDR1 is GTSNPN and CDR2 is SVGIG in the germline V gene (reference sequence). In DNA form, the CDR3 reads TGTGCCTGTGGGACAGAGAGCACAGATACGCAGTATTTT. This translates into CACGTESTDTQYF.

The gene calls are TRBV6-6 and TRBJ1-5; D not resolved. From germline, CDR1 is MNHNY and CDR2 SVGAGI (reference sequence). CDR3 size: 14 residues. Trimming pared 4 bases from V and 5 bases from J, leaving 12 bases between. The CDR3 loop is CASSWVDYDQPQHF. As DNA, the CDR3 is TGTGCCAGCAGTTGGGTAGACTATGATCAGCCCCAGCATTTT.

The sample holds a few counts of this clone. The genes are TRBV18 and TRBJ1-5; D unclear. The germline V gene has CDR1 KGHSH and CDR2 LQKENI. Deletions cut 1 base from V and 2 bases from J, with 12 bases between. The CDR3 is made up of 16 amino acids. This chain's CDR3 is CASSPRLGEGNQPQHF. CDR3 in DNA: TGTGCCAGCTCACCACGTCTCGGGGAAGGCAATCAGCCCCAGCATTTT.

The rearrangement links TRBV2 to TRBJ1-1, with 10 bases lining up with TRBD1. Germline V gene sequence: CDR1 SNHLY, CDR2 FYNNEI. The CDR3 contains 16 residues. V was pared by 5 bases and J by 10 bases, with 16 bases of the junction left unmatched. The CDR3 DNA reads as TGTGCCAGCAGTAAGACAGGGGGCTTCGCGGAAAGTAGAGCTTTCTTT. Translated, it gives CASSKTGGFAESRAFF.

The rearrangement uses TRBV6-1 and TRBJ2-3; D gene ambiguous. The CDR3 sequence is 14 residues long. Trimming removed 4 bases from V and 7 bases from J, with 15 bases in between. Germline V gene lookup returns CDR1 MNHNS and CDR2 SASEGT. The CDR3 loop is CASSALMDPYTQYF. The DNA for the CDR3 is TGTGCCAGCAGTGCTCTTATGGACCCCTATACGCAGTATTTT.

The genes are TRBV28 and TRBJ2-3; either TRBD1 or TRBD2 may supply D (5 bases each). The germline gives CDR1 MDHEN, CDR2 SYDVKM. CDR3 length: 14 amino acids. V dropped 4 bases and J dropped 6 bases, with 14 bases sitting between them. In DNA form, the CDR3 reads TGTGCCAGCAGTTCCCCCCGTGAGGGGGATACGCAGTATTTT. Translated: CASSSPREGDTQYF.

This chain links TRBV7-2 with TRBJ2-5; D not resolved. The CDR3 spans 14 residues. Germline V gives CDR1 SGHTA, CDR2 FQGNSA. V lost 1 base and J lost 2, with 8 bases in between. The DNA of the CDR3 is TGTGCCAGCAGCTTAGTCCCGCCACAAGAGACCCAGTACTTC. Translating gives CASSLVPPQETQYF.